This T cell receptor (beta chain) derives from a study of T cell repertoires in cytomegalovirus infection. TCRdb reanalysed the reads using MiXCR and keeps one entry per CDR3 protein. The profile shows some 300,000 distinct CDR3 sequences, around 13% of them singletons. V was cut by 5 bases and J by 1 base, with 11 bases left in between. The CDR3 has 14 residues. From germline, CDR1 is LGHNT and CDR2 FRNRAP. This TCR was recovered from a human donor in good health (CMV status not recorded). Some clones in this sample may be carry-over from other donors' samples. The sequencing sample was made of PBMCs. The genes are TRBV12-5 and TRBJ1-2, with a weak D call TRBD1 (6 bases). The DNA of the CDR3 is TGTGCTAGTGGTCTAGGCAGGGGTAACTATGGCTACACCTTC. It codes for CASGLGRGNYGYTF.